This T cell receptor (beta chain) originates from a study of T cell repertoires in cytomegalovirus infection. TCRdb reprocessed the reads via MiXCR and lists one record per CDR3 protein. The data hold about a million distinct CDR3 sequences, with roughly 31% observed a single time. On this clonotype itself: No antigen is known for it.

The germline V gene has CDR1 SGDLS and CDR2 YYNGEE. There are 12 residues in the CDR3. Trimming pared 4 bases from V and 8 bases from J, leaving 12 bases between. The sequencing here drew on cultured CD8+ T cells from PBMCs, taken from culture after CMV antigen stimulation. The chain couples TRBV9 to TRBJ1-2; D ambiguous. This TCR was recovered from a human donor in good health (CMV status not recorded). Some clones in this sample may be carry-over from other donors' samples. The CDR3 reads CASSSAPRGYTF. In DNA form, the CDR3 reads TGTGCCAGCAGCTCGGCCCCGAGGGGCTACACCTTC.